The rows below give T cell receptor beta chains drawn from one sample of a study of shared clonotypes between healthy human individuals. Assay: immunoSEQ multiplex PCR; the TCRdb copy retains only in-frame clones and omits some. The data show a few million clones, 90% to 95% seen once. The sample taken for sequencing was naive CD8+ T cells from PBMCs. These receptors were taken from a man in his late teens or twenties in good health. Some clones in this sample may be carry-over from other donors' samples. The CDR3 runs from the conserved cysteine through the conserved F or W. A D gene is named only where the DNA matches it firmly. Expanded clones get a size class; other rows say once, few or many, or leave the size out.

len: 15
j_gene: TRBJ1-2
d_gene: TRBD1
v_gene: TRBV28
abundance: NA
CDR3aa: CASSPGAGGYYGYTF
CDR3nt: TGTGCCAGCAGTCCCGGGGCAGGGGGCTACTATGGCTACACCTTC

len: 20
j_gene: TRBJ1-4
d_gene: NA
v_gene: TRBV5-1
abundance: NA
CDR3aa: CASSLPEGQAIRATNEKLFF
CDR3nt: TGCGCCAGCAGCTTGCCGGAAGGGCAGGCGATACGTGCAACTAATGAAAAACTGTTTTTT

len: 14
j_gene: TRBJ1-1
d_gene: NA
v_gene: TRBV9
abundance: few
CDR3aa: CASSVGLPGAEAFF
CDR3nt: TGTGCCAGCAGCGTTGGTTTACCGGGTGCTGAAGCTTTCTTT

len: 17
j_gene: TRBJ2-3
d_gene: TRBD2
v_gene: TRBV28
abundance: once
CDR3aa: CASSLGSASGSADTQYF
CDR3nt: TGTGCCAGCAGTTTAGGTTCGGCTAGCGGGAGCGCAGATACGCAGTATTTT

len: 15
j_gene: TRBJ1-5
d_gene: NA
v_gene: TRBV11-2
abundance: few
CDR3aa: CASSLVHGFNQPQHF
CDR3nt: TGTGCCAGCAGCTTAGTTCACGGTTTCAATCAGCCCCAGCATTTT

len: 15
j_gene: TRBJ1-1
d_gene: NA
v_gene: TRBV10-3
abundance: NA
CDR3aa: CAISDVGTGNTEAFF
CDR3nt: TGTGCCATCAGTGACGTGGGAACGGGGAACACTGAAGCTTTCTTT

len: 13
j_gene: TRBJ2-5
d_gene: TRBD1
v_gene: TRBV6-5
abundance: NA
CDR3aa: CASSQDREETQYF
CDR3nt: TGTGCCAGCAGCCAGGACAGGGAAGAGACCCAGTACTTC

len: 15
j_gene: TRBJ1-6
d_gene: TRBD1
v_gene: TRBV6-5
abundance: once
CDR3aa: CASSETGGNNSPLHF
CDR3nt: TGTGCCAGCAGCGAGACAGGGGGCAACAATTCACCCCTCCACTTT

len: 14
j_gene: TRBJ2-1
d_gene: NA
v_gene: TRBV4-1
abundance: NA
CDR3aa: CASSQGPRDAEQFF
CDR3nt: TGCGCCAGCAGCCAGGGGCCGAGGGATGCGGAGCAGTTCTTC

len: 13
j_gene: TRBJ2-7
d_gene: TRBD2
v_gene: TRBV27
abundance: NA
CDR3aa: CASSPGGYYEQYF
CDR3nt: TGTGCCAGCAGTCCGGGGGGTTACTACGAGCAGTACTTC

len: 13
j_gene: TRBJ2-7
d_gene: NA
v_gene: TRBV5-4
abundance: NA
CDR3aa: CAGSLRGSYEQYF
CDR3nt: TGTGCCGGCTCCCTGAGGGGCTCCTACGAGCAGTACTTC

len: 14
j_gene: TRBJ2-7
d_gene: NA
v_gene: TRBV28
abundance: NA
CDR3aa: CASSFSSHTYEQYF
CDR3nt: TGTGCCAGCAGTTTCTCAAGCCACACCTACGAGCAGTACTTC

len: 12
j_gene: TRBJ2-1
d_gene: NA
v_gene: TRBV7-9
abundance: NA
CDR3aa: CASLDLSREQFF
CDR3nt: TGTGCCAGTCTCGACCTTTCCCGTGAGCAGTTCTTC

len: 12
j_gene: TRBJ2-7
d_gene: NA
v_gene: TRBV28
abundance: NA
CDR3aa: CASSRQIHEQYF
CDR3nt: TGTGCCAGCAGTCGACAGATCCACGAGCAGTACTTC

len: 16
j_gene: TRBJ2-3
d_gene: TRBD2
v_gene: TRBV9
abundance: NA
CDR3aa: CASSALLAASTDTQYF
CDR3nt: TGTGCCAGCAGCGCTCTACTAGCGGCTAGCACAGATACGCAGTATTTT

len: 14
j_gene: TRBJ2-3
d_gene: NA
v_gene: TRBV7-9
abundance: NA
CDR3aa: CASSPPISTDTQYF
CDR3nt: TGTGCCAGCAGCCCTCCGATAAGCACAGATACGCAGTATTTT

len: 15
j_gene: TRBJ2-3
d_gene: NA
v_gene: TRBV27
abundance: NA
CDR3aa: CASSLGGTFTDTQYF
CDR3nt: TGTGCCAGCAGTTTAGGCGGGACCTTCACAGATACGCAGTATTTT

len: 14
j_gene: TRBJ1-1
d_gene: NA
v_gene: TRBV19
abundance: NA
CDR3aa: CASSIGVENTEAFF
CDR3nt: TGTGCCAGTAGTATAGGAGTAGAGAACACTGAAGCTTTCTTT

len: 17
j_gene: TRBJ2-1
d_gene: TRBD1
v_gene: TRBV27
abundance: NA
CDR3aa: CASSLRTGSKGSNEQFF
CDR3nt: TGTGCCAGCAGTTTAAGGACAGGATCTAAAGGTAGCAATGAGCAGTTCTTC

len: 14
j_gene: TRBJ2-7
d_gene: NA
v_gene: TRBV7-6
abundance: NA
CDR3aa: CASSLEGDPYEQYF
CDR3nt: TGTGCCAGCAGCTTAGAGGGGGATCCCTACGAGCAGTACTTC

len: 18
j_gene: TRBJ1-6
d_gene: TRBD1
v_gene: TRBV9
abundance: NA
CDR3aa: CASSQTRQGAVQGSPLHF
CDR3nt: TGTGCCAGCAGCCAAACAAGACAGGGGGCGGTCCAAGGGTCACCCCTCCACTTT

len: 11
j_gene: TRBJ2-1
d_gene: NA
v_gene: TRBV9
abundance: NA
CDR3aa: CASSVGGEQFF
CDR3nt: TGTGCCAGCAGCGTAGGCGGGGAGCAGTTCTTC

len: 16
j_gene: TRBJ2-1
d_gene: TRBD2
v_gene: TRBV29-1
abundance: NA
CDR3aa: CSVEGGTSGRLNEQFF
CDR3nt: TGCAGCGTTGAAGGAGGGACTAGCGGGAGGTTAAATGAGCAGTTCTTC

len: 13
j_gene: TRBJ2-2
d_gene: NA
v_gene: TRBV11-2
abundance: NA
CDR3aa: CASSLVLDWELFF
CDR3nt: TGTGCCAGCAGCTTAGTTTTGGACTGGGAGCTGTTTTTT

len: 13
j_gene: TRBJ2-7
d_gene: TRBD1
v_gene: TRBV13
abundance: NA
CDR3aa: CASRGQGHYEQYF
CDR3nt: TGTGCCAGCAGGGGACAGGGACACTACGAGCAGTACTTC

len: 13
j_gene: TRBJ1-2
d_gene: NA
v_gene: TRBV25-1
abundance: NA
CDR3aa: CASSWGGRNGYTF
CDR3nt: TGTGCCAGCAGCTGGGGAGGGCGAAATGGCTACACCTTC

len: 14
j_gene: TRBJ2-7
d_gene: NA
v_gene: TRBV6-6
abundance: once
CDR3aa: CASSYGVSSYEQYF
CDR3nt: TGTGCCAGCAGTTACGGCGTTAGCTCCTACGAGCAGTACTTC

len: 16
j_gene: TRBJ2-7
d_gene: NA
v_gene: TRBV27
abundance: NA
CDR3aa: CASSLSASMLSYEQYF
CDR3nt: TGTGCCAGCAGTTTATCCGCGTCCATGTTATCCTACGAGCAGTACTTC

len: 16
j_gene: TRBJ1-6
d_gene: TRBD1
v_gene: TRBV13
abundance: NA
CDR3aa: CASSLPPGQYNSPLHF
CDR3nt: TGTGCCAGCAGCTTACCACCGGGACAGTATAATTCACCCCTCCACTTT

len: 15
j_gene: TRBJ2-5
d_gene: NA
v_gene: TRBV27
abundance: once
CDR3aa: CASSPLAIRRETQYF
CDR3nt: TGTGCCAGCAGTCCTTTAGCGATACGACGGGAGACCCAGTACTTC

len: 15
j_gene: TRBJ2-4
d_gene: NA
v_gene: TRBV30
abundance: NA
CDR3aa: CAWSHSGVAKNIQYF
CDR3nt: TGTGCCTGGAGTCATTCAGGAGTAGCCAAAAACATTCAGTACTTC

len: 14
j_gene: TRBJ1-1
d_gene: NA
v_gene: TRBV19
abundance: few
CDR3aa: CASSIWGVNTEAFF
CDR3nt: TGTGCCAGTAGTATTTGGGGCGTGAACACTGAAGCTTTCTTT

len: 15
j_gene: TRBJ2-3
d_gene: TRBD1
v_gene: TRBV5-6
abundance: NA
CDR3aa: CASSPLDRGEDTQYF
CDR3nt: TGTGCCAGCAGCCCCCTCGACAGGGGAGAAGATACGCAGTATTTT

len: 14
j_gene: TRBJ2-7
d_gene: NA
v_gene: TRBV4-1
abundance: NA
CDR3aa: CASSQDGAPYEQYF
CDR3nt: TGCGCCAGCAGCCAAGATGGGGCCCCTTACGAGCAGTACTTC

len: 15
j_gene: TRBJ2-1
d_gene: NA
v_gene: TRBV2
abundance: NA
CDR3aa: CASSARGVPNNEQFF
CDR3nt: TGTGCCAGCAGTGCCCGGGGAGTCCCCAACAATGAGCAGTTCTTC

len: 16
j_gene: TRBJ2-1
d_gene: NA
v_gene: TRBV7-7
abundance: once
CDR3aa: CASSPHDRLLYNEQFF
CDR3nt: TGTGCCAGCAGCCCCCACGACAGGCTATTATACAATGAGCAGTTCTTC

len: 13
j_gene: TRBJ2-7
d_gene: NA
v_gene: TRBV7-9
abundance: once
CDR3aa: CASSPGSGDEQYF
CDR3nt: TGTGCCAGCAGCCCAGGGAGTGGCGACGAGCAGTACTTC

len: 14
j_gene: TRBJ2-7
d_gene: TRBD2
v_gene: TRBV7-2
abundance: NA
CDR3aa: CASSLAGGQSEQYF
CDR3nt: TGTGCCAGCAGCTTGGCGGGAGGGCAGAGCGAGCAGTACTTC

len: 12
j_gene: TRBJ2-7
d_gene: NA
v_gene: TRBV30
abundance: NA
CDR3aa: CAWGGTDNEQYF
CDR3nt: TGTGCCTGGGGGGGGACAGACAACGAGCAGTACTTC

len: 13
j_gene: TRBJ2-5
d_gene: TRBD1
v_gene: TRBV27
abundance: NA
CDR3aa: CASSQGERGTQYF
CDR3nt: TGTGCCAGCAGTCAGGGGGAAAGGGGGACCCAGTACTTC

len: 16
j_gene: TRBJ2-7
d_gene: TRBD1
v_gene: TRBV5-1
abundance: NA
CDR3aa: CASSFSRDRGTYEQYF
CDR3nt: TGCGCCAGCAGCTTTTCCCGGGACAGGGGAACCTACGAGCAGTACTTC

len: 14
j_gene: TRBJ2-5
d_gene: NA
v_gene: TRBV11-2
abundance: NA
CDR3aa: CASTKQLAEETQYF
CDR3nt: TGTGCCAGCACCAAACAACTAGCTGAGGAGACCCAGTACTTC

len: 17
j_gene: TRBJ1-3
d_gene: TRBD1
v_gene: TRBV27
abundance: NA
CDR3aa: CASSLSARGGAGNTIYF
CDR3nt: TGTGCCAGCAGTTTATCGGCCAGGGGGGGGGCTGGAAACACCATATATTTT

len: 11
j_gene: TRBJ2-1
d_gene: NA
v_gene: TRBV27
abundance: NA
CDR3aa: CASSFWGEQFF
CDR3nt: TGTGCCAGCAGTTTTTGGGGTGAGCAGTTCTTC

len: 15
j_gene: TRBJ2-5
d_gene: TRBD2
v_gene: TRBV4-3
abundance: NA
CDR3aa: CASSTTSGGQETQYF
CDR3nt: TGCGCCAGCAGCACCACTAGCGGGGGCCAAGAGACCCAGTACTTC

len: 14
j_gene: TRBJ2-2
d_gene: NA
v_gene: TRBV4-2
abundance: NA
CDR3aa: CASSSKAATGELFF
CDR3nt: TGTGCCAGCAGCTCCAAGGCGGCCACCGGGGAGCTGTTTTTT

len: 19
j_gene: TRBJ2-5
d_gene: NA
v_gene: TRBV4-3
abundance: NA
CDR3aa: CASSQVWRVKRSGQETQYF
CDR3nt: TGCGCCAGCAGCCAAGTCTGGCGGGTGAAAAGGAGCGGCCAAGAGACCCAGTACTTC

len: 12
j_gene: TRBJ2-2
d_gene: NA
v_gene: TRBV6-5
abundance: NA
CDR3aa: CASALRGGELFF
CDR3nt: TGTGCCAGCGCCCTTCGAGGCGGGGAGCTGTTTTTT

len: 13
j_gene: TRBJ2-5
d_gene: NA
v_gene: TRBV9
abundance: NA
CDR3aa: CASSGGTQETQYF
CDR3nt: TGTGCCAGCAGCGGAGGGACCCAAGAGACCCAGTACTTC

len: 16
j_gene: TRBJ2-6
d_gene: NA
v_gene: TRBV7-9
abundance: NA
CDR3aa: CASVQLDPPGANVLTF
CDR3nt: TGTGCCAGCGTCCAACTCGATCCGCCTGGGGCCAACGTCCTGACTTTC

len: 12
j_gene: TRBJ2-3
d_gene: TRBD1
v_gene: TRBV27
abundance: NA
CDR3aa: CANGQGPDTQYF
CDR3nt: TGTGCCAACGGACAGGGACCAGATACGCAGTATTTT

len: 13
j_gene: TRBJ2-1
d_gene: NA
v_gene: TRBV7-3
abundance: once
CDR3aa: CASSAGTNNEQFF
CDR3nt: TGTGCCAGCAGCGCTGGGACCAACAATGAGCAGTTCTTC

len: 14
j_gene: TRBJ1-6
d_gene: NA
v_gene: TRBV7-3
abundance: NA
CDR3aa: CASSVQGPYSPLHF
CDR3nt: TGTGCCAGCAGCGTGCAGGGACCGTATTCACCCCTCCACTTT

len: 12
j_gene: TRBJ1-1
d_gene: NA
v_gene: TRBV27
abundance: NA
CDR3aa: CASSLGGAEAFF
CDR3nt: TGTGCCAGCAGTTTGGGGGGGGCTGAAGCTTTCTTT

len: 17
j_gene: TRBJ2-7
d_gene: TRBD2
v_gene: TRBV4-3
abundance: NA
CDR3aa: CASSQSSGRLTPYEQYF
CDR3nt: TGCGCCAGCAGCCAGTCTAGCGGGAGGCTCACCCCCTACGAGCAGTACTTC

len: 16
j_gene: TRBJ2-1
d_gene: NA
v_gene: TRBV11-1
abundance: NA
CDR3aa: CASRKGPYTSYNEQFF
CDR3nt: TGTGCCAGCAGGAAGGGCCCATATACGTCCTACAATGAGCAGTTCTTC

len: 18
j_gene: TRBJ2-1
d_gene: TRBD1
v_gene: TRBV28
abundance: NA
CDR3aa: CASSPDSWTGDIRNEQFF
CDR3nt: TGTGCCAGCAGTCCCGACTCCTGGACAGGGGACATTAGAAATGAGCAGTTCTTC

len: 17
j_gene: TRBJ2-7
d_gene: TRBD1
v_gene: TRBV25-1
abundance: once
CDR3aa: CASSGPSHGDRFNEQYF
CDR3nt: TGTGCCAGCAGTGGTCCCTCCCATGGGGACAGATTCAACGAGCAGTACTTC

len: 12
j_gene: TRBJ2-7
d_gene: NA
v_gene: TRBV29-1
abundance: NA
CDR3aa: CSVLWTTAGQYF
CDR3nt: TGCAGCGTCCTCTGGACCACGGCAGGGCAGTACTTC